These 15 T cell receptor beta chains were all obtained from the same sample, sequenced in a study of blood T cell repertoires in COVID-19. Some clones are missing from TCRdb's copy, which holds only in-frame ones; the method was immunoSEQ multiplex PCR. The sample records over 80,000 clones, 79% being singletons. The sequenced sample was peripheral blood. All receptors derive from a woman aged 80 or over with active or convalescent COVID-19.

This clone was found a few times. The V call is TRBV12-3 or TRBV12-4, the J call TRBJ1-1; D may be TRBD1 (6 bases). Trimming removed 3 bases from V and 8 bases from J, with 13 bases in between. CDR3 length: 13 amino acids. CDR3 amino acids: CASSFRDTTEAFF. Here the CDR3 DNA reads TGTGCCAGCAGTTTTCGGGACACAACGGAAGCTTTCTTT.

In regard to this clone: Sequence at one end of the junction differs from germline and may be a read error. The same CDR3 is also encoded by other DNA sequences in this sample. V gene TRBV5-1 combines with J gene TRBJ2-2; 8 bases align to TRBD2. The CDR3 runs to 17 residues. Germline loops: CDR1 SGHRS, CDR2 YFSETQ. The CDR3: CASSLAGAGGFTGELFF. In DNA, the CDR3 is TGCGCCAGCAGCTTGGCCGGCGCGGGAGGTTTCACCGGGGAACTGTTTTTT.

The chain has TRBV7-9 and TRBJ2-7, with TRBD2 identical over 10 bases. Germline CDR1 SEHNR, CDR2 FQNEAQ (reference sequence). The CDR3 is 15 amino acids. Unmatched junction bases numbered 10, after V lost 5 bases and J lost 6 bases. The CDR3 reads CASSPAASGSPEQYF. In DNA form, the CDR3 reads TGTGCCAGCAGCCCCGCGGCTAGCGGGAGTCCCGAGCAGTACTTC.

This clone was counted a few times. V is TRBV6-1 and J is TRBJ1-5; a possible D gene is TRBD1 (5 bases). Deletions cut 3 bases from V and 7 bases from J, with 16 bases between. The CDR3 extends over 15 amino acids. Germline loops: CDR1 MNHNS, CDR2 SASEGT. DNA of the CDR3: TGTGCCAGCAGTGATTTTAGTGGGGGGTGGCAGCCCCAGCATTTT. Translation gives CASSDFSGGWQPQHF.

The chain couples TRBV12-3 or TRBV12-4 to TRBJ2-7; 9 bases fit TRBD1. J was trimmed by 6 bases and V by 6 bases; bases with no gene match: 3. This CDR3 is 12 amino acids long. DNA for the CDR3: TGTGCCAGCAGCCCGACAGGGGGCGAGCAGTACTTC. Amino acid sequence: CASSPTGGEQYF.

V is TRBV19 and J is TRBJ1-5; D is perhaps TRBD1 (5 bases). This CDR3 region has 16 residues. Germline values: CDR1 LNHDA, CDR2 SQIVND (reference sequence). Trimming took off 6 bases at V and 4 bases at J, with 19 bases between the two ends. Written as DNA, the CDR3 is TGTGCCAGTAGCGCATTCACCCAGGGTAGAAATCAGCCCCAGCATTTT. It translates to CASSAFTQGRNQPQHF.

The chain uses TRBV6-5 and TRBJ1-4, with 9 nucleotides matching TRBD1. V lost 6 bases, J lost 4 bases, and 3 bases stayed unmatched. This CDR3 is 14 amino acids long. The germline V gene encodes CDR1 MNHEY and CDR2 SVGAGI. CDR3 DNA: TGTGCCAGCAGCACGGGACAGGGTAATGAAAAACTGTTTTTT. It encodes CASSTGQGNEKLFF.

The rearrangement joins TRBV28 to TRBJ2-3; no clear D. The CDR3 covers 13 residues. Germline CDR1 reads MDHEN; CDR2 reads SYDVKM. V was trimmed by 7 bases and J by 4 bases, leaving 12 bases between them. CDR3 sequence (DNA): TGTGCCAGCACAGACCCAGGCGCAGATACGCAGTATTTT. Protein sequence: CASTDPGADTQYF.

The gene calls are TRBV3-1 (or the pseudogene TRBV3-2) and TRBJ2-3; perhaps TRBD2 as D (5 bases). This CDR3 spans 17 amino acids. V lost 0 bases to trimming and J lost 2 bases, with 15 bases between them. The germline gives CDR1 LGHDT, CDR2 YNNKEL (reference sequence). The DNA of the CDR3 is TGTGCCAGCAGCCAAGAAACGTGGAGTAGCGACACAGATACGCAGTATTTT. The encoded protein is CASSQETWSSDTDTQYF.

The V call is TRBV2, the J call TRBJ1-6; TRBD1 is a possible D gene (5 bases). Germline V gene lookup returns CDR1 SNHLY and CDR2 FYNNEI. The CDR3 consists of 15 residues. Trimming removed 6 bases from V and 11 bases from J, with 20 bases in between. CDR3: CASSKNLPGNTPLHF. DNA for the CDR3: TGTGCCAGCAGCAAAAATCTGCCAGGGAACACACCCCTCCACTTT.

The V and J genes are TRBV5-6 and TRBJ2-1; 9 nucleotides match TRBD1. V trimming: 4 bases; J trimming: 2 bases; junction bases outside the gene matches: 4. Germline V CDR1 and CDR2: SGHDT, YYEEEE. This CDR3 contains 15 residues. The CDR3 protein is CASSVRTGAYNEQFF. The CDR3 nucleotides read TGTGCCAGCAGCGTCCGGACAGGGGCCTACAATGAGCAGTTCTTC.

CDR3 residues: CASSYYQPGQLGRNTEAFF. CDR3 DNA sequence: TGTGCCAGCAGTTACTACCAACCGGGACAGCTGGGAAGAAACACTGAAGCTTTCTTT. The chain joins TRBV6-2 or TRBV6-3 to TRBJ1-1, with 7 positions matching TRBD1. Germline values: CDR1 MNHEY, CDR2 SVGEGT. CDR3 length: 19 amino acids. Trimming removed 1 base from V and 2 bases from J; junction bases left unmatched: 16.

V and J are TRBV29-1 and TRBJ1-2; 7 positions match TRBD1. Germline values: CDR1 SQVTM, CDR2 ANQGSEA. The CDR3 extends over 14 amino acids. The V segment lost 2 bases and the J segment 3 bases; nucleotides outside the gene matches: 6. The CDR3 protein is CSVEPRDSYYGYTF. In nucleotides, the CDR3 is TGCAGCGTTGAACCACGGGACAGCTACTATGGCTACACCTTC.

This CDR3 is CASRDWGDTEAFF. The CDR3 region has the DNA TGTGCCAGTAGGGACTGGGGGGACACTGAAGCTTTCTTT. The genes are TRBV19 and TRBJ1-1; tentative D call: TRBD1 (5 bases). Trimming took 6 bases from V and 3 from J, leaving 11 bases between them. The CDR3 loop spans 13 amino acids. Germline V gene data show CDR1 as LNHDA and CDR2 as SQIVND (reference sequence).

CDR3 coding DNA: TGCAGCGCATTCCATGACAGGGCTTTCATGAACACTGAAGCTTTCTTT. Translated: CSAFHDRAFMNTEAFF. This sequence joins TRBV29-1 and TRBJ1-1, with 7 bases aligning to TRBD1. Looked up from germline, CDR1 is SQVTM and CDR2 is ANQGSEA. Trimming removed 7 bases from V and 0 bases from J; junction bases left unmatched: 14. The CDR3 totals 16 residues.